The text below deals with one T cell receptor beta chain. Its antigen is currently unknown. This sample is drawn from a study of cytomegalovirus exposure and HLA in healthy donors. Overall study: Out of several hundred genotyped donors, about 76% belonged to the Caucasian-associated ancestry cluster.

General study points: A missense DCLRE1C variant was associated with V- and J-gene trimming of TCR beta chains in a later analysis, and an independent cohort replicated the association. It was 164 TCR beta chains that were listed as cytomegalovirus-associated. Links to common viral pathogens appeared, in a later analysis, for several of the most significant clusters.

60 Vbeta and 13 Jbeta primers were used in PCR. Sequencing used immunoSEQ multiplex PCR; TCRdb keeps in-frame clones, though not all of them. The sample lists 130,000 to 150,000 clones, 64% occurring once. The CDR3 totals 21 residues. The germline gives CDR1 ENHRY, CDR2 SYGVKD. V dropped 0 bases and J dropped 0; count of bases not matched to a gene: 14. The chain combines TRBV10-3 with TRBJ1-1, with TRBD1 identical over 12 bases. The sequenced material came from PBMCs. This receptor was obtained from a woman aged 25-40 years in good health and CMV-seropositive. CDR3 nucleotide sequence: TGTGCCATCAGTGAGTCGTTTTGGGGGGCCGGGACAGGGGGCATGAACACTGAAGCTTTCTTT. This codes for CAISESFWGAGTGGMNTEAFF.